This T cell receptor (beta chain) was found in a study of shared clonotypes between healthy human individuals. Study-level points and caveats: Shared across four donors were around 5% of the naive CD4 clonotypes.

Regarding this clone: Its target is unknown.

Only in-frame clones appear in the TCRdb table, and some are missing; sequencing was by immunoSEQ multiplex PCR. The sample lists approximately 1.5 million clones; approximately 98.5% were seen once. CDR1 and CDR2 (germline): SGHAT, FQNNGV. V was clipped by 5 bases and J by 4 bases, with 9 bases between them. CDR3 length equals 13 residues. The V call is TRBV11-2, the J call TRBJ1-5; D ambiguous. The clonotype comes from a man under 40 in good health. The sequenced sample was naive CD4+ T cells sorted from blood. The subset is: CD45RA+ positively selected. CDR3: CASSRLVNQPQHF. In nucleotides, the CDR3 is TGTGCCAGCAGCCGTTTAGTGAATCAGCCCCAGCATTTT.